The 25 T cell receptor beta chains presented below share a single source sample, sequenced in a study of T cells expressing NK-cell markers. TCRdb re-called the 5' RACE reads, yielding one record per CDR3 amino acid sequence without DNA. The sample yields 350,000 to 400,000 distinct CDR3 sequences, of which the top ten take up about 10%. Material: blood T cells: a sorted CD56 or NKG2C T cell subset, CD4+ or CD8+ T cells, or bulk PBMC T cells (not recorded which). The receptor source for this set is a woman in her fifties or sixties in good health.

This chain joins TRBV11-2 and TRBJ1-4. The CDR3 has 15 residues. Per the germline V gene, CDR1 is SGHAT and CDR2 is FQNNGV. CDR3 sequence reads: CASSFIGGPNEKLFF.

V is TRBV4-1 and J is TRBJ1-5; checking the TCRdb D call of TRBD1 is not possible without DNA. CDR1 is MGHRA, CDR2 YSYEKL, per germline. The CDR3 spans 18 residues. The CDR3: CASSQARLGTGSRSPQHF.

This chain links TRBV2 with TRBJ2-5; TCRdb's D gene call, TRBD1, goes unchecked for lack of DNA. Germline-derived CDR1 and CDR2 are SNHLY and FYNNEI. The CDR3 is 16 amino acids. CDR3 amino acids: CASSGDRRSPKETQYF.

The rearrangement joins TRBV20-1 to TRBJ2-5; lacking DNA, the TRBD1 call made by TCRdb goes unchecked. This CDR3 is built from 13 residues. CDR1 and CDR2 from the germline V gene are DFQATT and SNEGSKA (reference sequence). The chain's CDR3 is CSARETGSETQYF.

J is TRBJ2-5 and V is TRBV10-1. The CDR3 runs to 14 residues. The V gene's germline CDR1 is WNHNN and CDR2 SYGVQD (reference sequence). The CDR3 protein is CASSEFGPTETQYF.

V usage is TRBV6-1 and J usage is TRBJ2-3; as DNA is missing, the TRBD1 call by TCRdb cannot be tested. Germline V CDR1 and CDR2: MNHNS, SASEGT. The CDR3 covers 16 residues. CDR3 protein: CASRPLKGTRTDTQYF.

The V and J genes are TRBV5-1 and TRBJ2-5. The CDR3 extends over 13 amino acids. Germline V gene data show CDR1 as SGHRS and CDR2 as YFSETQ. The CDR3 sequence is CASSLRGFETQYF.

The rearrangement uses TRBV6-2 or TRBV6-3 and TRBJ1-5; the TCRdb call, TRBD1, lacks DNA for checking. This CDR3 comprises 15 residues. Germline V gene data show CDR1 as MNHEY and CDR2 as SVGEGT. The CDR3: CASLLDRGGNQPQHF.

The chain recombines TRBV12-3 or TRBV12-4 with TRBJ2-7; TCRdb picks TRBD1, but there is no DNA to check that call. The CDR3 totals 13 residues. The CDR3 protein is CASSSRTTKEQYF.

V usage is TRBV7-2 and J usage is TRBJ2-7. The CDR3 runs to 14 residues. Germline-derived CDR1 and CDR2 are SGHTA and FQGNSA. The CDR3 here is CASSLGVMTYEQYF.

The chain combines TRBV29-1 with TRBJ1-3; the TRBD1 assignment by TCRdb is unverifiable without DNA. Germline values: CDR1 SQVTM, CDR2 ANQGSEA. This CDR3 has 14 residues. CDR3 protein: CSVASGASGNTIYF.

The chain carries TRBV20-1 and TRBJ1-1; without DNA, the TCRdb call of TRBD1 cannot be checked. The CDR3 is made up of 15 amino acids. The germline gives CDR1 DFQATT, CDR2 SNEGSKA (reference sequence). The CDR3 spells CSARGATGMNTEAFF.

This sequence joins TRBV6-5 and TRBJ2-2; TCRdb picks TRBD1, but there is no DNA to check that call. The CDR3 is made up of 15 amino acids. The V gene's germline CDR1 is MNHEY and CDR2 SVGAGI. CDR3 protein: CASSYIGTNTGELFF.

The CDR3 protein is CASKRDRVTAGELFF. The chain is built from TRBV12-3 or TRBV12-4 and TRBJ2-2; with no DNA, the TCRdb D assignment of TRBD1 cannot be verified. This CDR3 has 15 amino acids.

The V and J genes are TRBV20-1 and TRBJ2-5. The CDR3 length is 13 residues. Germline V CDR1 and CDR2: DFQATT, SNEGSKA (reference sequence). The CDR3 protein is CSARPNAQETQYF.

This chain connects TRBV5-1 to TRBJ2-3; TCRdb returns TRBD2, unconfirmable since there is no DNA. The V gene's germline CDR1 is SGHRS and CDR2 YFSETQ. The CDR3 is 16 amino acids. CDR3 sequence reads: CASSKRTSWDTDTQYF.

The V and J genes are TRBV5-1 and TRBJ2-2; TCRdb outputs TRBD1, but without DNA this stays unchecked. Germline V gene lookup returns CDR1 SGHRS and CDR2 YFSETQ. This CDR3 has 19 residues. The CDR3 spells CASSLAFPHSGQTTGELFF.

V is TRBV24-1 and J is TRBJ1-5. The CDR3 loop spans 15 amino acids. Germline V gene sequence: CDR1 KGHDR, CDR2 SFDVKD. This chain's CDR3 is CATSERGYSNQPQHF.

V and J are TRBV7-9 and TRBJ2-2; TCRdb's D call of TRBD1 is untestable without DNA. CDR3 length: 16 amino acids. From germline, CDR1 is SEHNR and CDR2 FQNEAQ (reference sequence). CDR3 protein: CASSVLRDRGAGELFF.

The chain joins TRBV14 to TRBJ1-2; there is no DNA to check the TCRdb D call of TRBD1. Looked up from germline, CDR1 is SGHDN and CDR2 is FVKESK. This CDR3 has 13 amino acids. The CDR3 protein is CASSQARGSGYTF.

The chain has TRBV3-1 and TRBJ1-2. This CDR3 spans 16 amino acids. Germline V gene sequence: CDR1 LGHDT, CDR2 YNNKEL (reference sequence). CDR3 in amino acids: CASSPGGRKANYGYTF.

The V gene is TRBV6-1, the J gene TRBJ2-2. CDR3 size: 13 residues. Germline V lookup: CDR1 MNHNS, CDR2 SASEGT. CDR3 loop: CASSQARGGELFF.

The chain combines TRBV12-5 with TRBJ1-5. The germline CDR1 and CDR2 sequences are LGHNT and FRNRAP. The CDR3 runs to 13 residues. The CDR3 loop is CASGLVLNQPQHF.

This chain connects TRBV24-1 to TRBJ2-1; TCRdb names TRBD2, which stays unverified in the absence of DNA. Germline CDR1 KGHDR, CDR2 SFDVKD. This CDR3 has 16 amino acids. CDR3 protein: CATSDLRLAGANEQFF.

This chain links TRBV6-2 or TRBV6-3 with TRBJ2-1; with no DNA, the TCRdb D assignment of TRBD2 cannot be verified. The CDR3 has 15 residues. CDR1 and CDR2 from the germline V gene are MNHEY and SVGEGT. The CDR3 reads CASRTSGYGYNEQFF.